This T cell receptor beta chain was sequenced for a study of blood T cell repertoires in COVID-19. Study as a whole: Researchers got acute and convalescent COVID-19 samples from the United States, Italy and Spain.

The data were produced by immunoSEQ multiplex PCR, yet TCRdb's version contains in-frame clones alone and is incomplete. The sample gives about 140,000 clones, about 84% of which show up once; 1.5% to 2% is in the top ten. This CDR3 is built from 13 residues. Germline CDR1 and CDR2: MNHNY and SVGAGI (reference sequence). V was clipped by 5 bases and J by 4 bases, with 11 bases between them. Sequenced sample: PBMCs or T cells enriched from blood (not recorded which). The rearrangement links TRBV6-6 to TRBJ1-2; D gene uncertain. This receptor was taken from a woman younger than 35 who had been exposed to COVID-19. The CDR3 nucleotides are TGTGCCAGCAGTAGTCGGGAAGGCTATGGCTACACCTTC. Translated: CASSSREGYGYTF.